This T cell receptor beta chain was identified during a study of cytomegalovirus exposure and HLA in healthy donors. Primers for the PCR totalled 60 Vbeta and 13 Jbeta. Clones were sequenced by immunoSEQ multiplex PCR, and TCRdb holds only the in-frame ones, with some missing. The profile shows roughly 180,000 clones, 80% of them singletons. The V gene's germline CDR1 is SGHNT and CDR2 YYREEE (reference sequence). The CDR3 is 13 amino acids. V gave up 4 bases and J gave up 5 bases, with 10 bases separating them. The TCR was taken from a man aged 25 to 40 in good health and CMV-seropositive. The chain recombines TRBV5-4 with TRBJ1-5; tentative D call: TRBD1 (5 bases). Sequencing was carried out using PBMCs. CDR3 sequence: CASSSWGDQPQHF. The CDR3 DNA sequence: TGTGCCAGCAGCAGCTGGGGGGATCAGCCCCAGCATTTT.